What follows are 15 T cell receptor beta chains derived from one specimen sequenced in a study of tumor-infiltrating lymphocytes in primary liver carcinoma. From approximately 490 ng total RNA, TCR beta cDNA was generated with a primer in the constant region. Three nested multiplex PCR rounds, a slightly modified ARM-PCR, produced the libraries for TCR beta. A C-beta reverse primer and TRBV1-TRBV30 forward primers served in each of the first two PCR rounds, at 9 to 10 cycles apiece. A single record per CDR3 protein comes from TCRdb applying MiXCR to the multiplex PCR reads. The sample records about 180,000 distinct CDR3 sequences, over 50% being singletons. Unsorted whole blood yielded the blood RNA, and germline DNA was also extracted. The sequenced material came from peripheral blood. Source of these receptors: a man aged 40-49 years with primary liver carcinoma and hepatitis B virus infection.

This sequence joins TRBV6-5 and TRBJ2-7, with TRBD1 matching 7 bases. The V segment lost 0 bases and the J segment 5 bases; nucleotides outside the gene matches: 4. CDR1 MNHEY and CDR2 SVGAGI come from the germline V gene. This CDR3 comprises 14 residues. CDR3 residues: CASSYSETGNEQYF. The DNA of the CDR3 is TGTGCCAGCAGTTACTCGGAGACAGGGAACGAGCAGTACTTC.

This clonotype was counted ten times or more. This CDR3 is CASSPAPGLAHYNEQFF. Here the CDR3 DNA reads TGTGCCAGCAGCCCAGCCCCGGGACTAGCGCACTACAATGAGCAGTTCTTC. The chain has TRBV11-2 and TRBJ2-1; 10 positions match TRBD2. J lost 3 bases, V lost 5 bases, and 10 bases had no gene match. The V gene's germline CDR1 is SGHAT and CDR2 FQNNGV. This CDR3 comprises 17 residues.

Details on this clonotype: Being one base from a much bigger clone, this may be a read error. The J gene is TRBJ1-2, the V gene TRBV30, with D tentatively TRBD1 (6 bases). Trimming pared 3 bases from V and 3 bases from J, leaving 14 bases between. Germline V CDR1 and CDR2: GTSNPN, SVGIG (reference sequence). This CDR3 has 14 residues. This chain's CDR3 is CAWRLQGWDYGYTF. DNA for the CDR3: TGTGCCTGGAGGCTACAGGGTTGGGACTATGGCTACACCTTC.

About this clonotype: A read error may be the cause here, since a much bigger clone is one base away. The chain is built from TRBV11-2 and TRBJ1-1; 7 nucleotides match TRBD1. The CDR3 contains 15 residues. CDR1 SGHAT and CDR2 FQNNGV come from the germline V gene. CDR3: CASRSPRGYMTEALF. CDR3 bases: TGTGCCAGCCGTTCCCCCAGGGGGTATATGACTGAAGCTCTCTTT.

The gene calls are TRBV5-5 and TRBJ2-5; D gene uncertain. CDR1 is SGHKS, CDR2 YYEKEE, per germline (reference sequence). V was clipped by 3 bases and J by 2 bases, with 11 bases between them. The CDR3 contains 14 residues. The CDR3 protein is CASSSIARQETQYF. In nucleotides, the CDR3 is TGTGCCAGCAGCTCGATAGCCAGACAAGAGACCCAGTACTTC.

This clonotype was recorded at least ten times. The chain uses TRBV29-1 and TRBJ2-1; D is perhaps TRBD2 (7 bases). Trimming cost V 4 bases and J 8 bases, with 15 bases left between them. There are 13 residues in the CDR3. Germline lookup yields CDR1 SQVTM and CDR2 ANQGSEA. CDR3 sequence reads: CSVAGPGGHEQFF. The CDR3 coding sequence is TGCAGCGTTGCAGGACCCGGGGGGCATGAGCAGTTCTTC.

Worth noting for this clonotype: Sequence at one end of the junction differs from germline and may be a read error. The rearrangement joins TRBV6-6 to TRBJ2-1; the D gene is possibly TRBD1 (6 bases). Germline V gene data show CDR1 as MNHNY and CDR2 as SVGAGI (reference sequence). The CDR3 has 13 amino acids. The CDR3, as DNA: TGTGCCAGCAGTTACCTTTGGGGGCAGAACGTCCTCTTC. Protein: CASSYLWGQNVLF.

The V gene is TRBV2, the J gene TRBJ1-5; 9 nucleotides match TRBD1. The CDR3 consists of 15 residues. V was pared by 6 bases and J by 4 bases, with 7 bases of the junction left unmatched. CDR1 is SNHLY, CDR2 FYNNEI, per germline. The CDR3 protein is CASRGRTGENQPQHF. DNA of the CDR3: TGTGCCAGCAGGGGCAGGACAGGGGAGAATCAGCCCCAGCATTTT.

A note on this clonotype: One end of the junction varies from germline; a read error may be responsible. V and J are TRBV29-1 and TRBJ2-1; a weak D match, TRBD1 (5 bases). CDR3 length: 15 amino acids. Germline V lookup: CDR1 SQVTM, CDR2 ANQGSEA. CDR3 loop: CSVGPPSSSYIEQFF. CDR3 nucleotides: TGCAGCGTGGGGCCTCCTTCCAGCTCCTACATTGAGCAATTCTTT.

This clonotype was detected once. One end of the junction varies from germline; a read error may be responsible. The chain joins TRBV7-8 to TRBJ2-1, with 8 bases matching TRBD2. Looked up from germline, CDR1 is SGHVS and CDR2 is FQNEAQ. CDR3 size: 15 residues. The CDR3, as DNA: TGTGCCAGCAGCTTAGGCGGGGGGCCCTACAATGAGCGGTTCTTC. Amino acid sequence: CASSLGGGPYNERFF.

On this clonotype itself: A read error may explain this, as a much larger clone is one base away. The gene calls are TRBV11-2 and TRBJ2-5; 13 nucleotides match TRBD2. With V trimmed by 3 bases and J by 4 bases, 20 bases remained unmatched. Looked up from germline, CDR1 is SGHAT and CDR2 is FQNNGV. This CDR3 is built from 21 residues. CDR3 nucleotide sequence: TGTGCCAGCAGCTTCGTACCGGGACTAGCGGGATATGGGGCCGCGGCAGAGACCCAGTACTTC. It specifies CASSFVPGLAGYGAAAETQYF.

This rearrangement joins TRBV6-5 to TRBJ2-2; D is unclear. Trimming took 0 bases from V and 4 from J, leaving 6 bases between them. This CDR3 is built from 14 residues. The V gene's germline CDR1 is MNHEY and CDR2 SVGAGI. The CDR3 DNA reads as TGTGCCAGCAGTTACTCGAAGAGCACCGGGGAGCTGTTTTTT. Translating it yields CASSYSKSTGELFF.

Concerning this clonotype: Here the CDR3 omits its conserved ending phenylalanine or tryptophan, so a read error is the likely source. The chain recombines TRBV11-1 with TRBJ1-5, with D perhaps TRBD1 (6 bases). Germline CDR1 is SGHAT and CDR2 is FQDESV (reference sequence). The CDR3 extends over 13 amino acids. The CDR3 is CASSQGTYQLQHS. Here the CDR3 DNA reads TGTGCCAGCAGCCAGGGGACTTATCAGCTCCAGCATTCT.

This clonotype was seen a handful of times. The rearrangement uses TRBV6-6 and TRBJ1-1; weak D call: TRBD1 (5 bases). Looked up from germline, CDR1 is MNHNY and CDR2 is SVGAGI (reference sequence). The CDR3 extends over 14 amino acids. Trimming removed 5 bases at V and 5 bases at J, with 15 bases between. CDR3 bases: TGTGCCAGCAGTGACAGTTTGATGGGGACTGAAGCTTTCTTT. Translation gives CASSDSLMGTEAFF.

The chain is built from TRBV28 and TRBJ2-7; TRBD2 might be the D (6 bases). Deletions cut 0 bases from V and 7 bases from J, with 19 bases between. Germline assignment: CDR1 MDHEN and CDR2 SYDVKM. This CDR3 has 16 amino acids. In nucleotides, the CDR3 is TGTGCCAGCAGTTTATGGGGCCTAACGGGAGACTCAGAGCAGTACTTC. Translating it yields CASSLWGLTGDSEQYF.